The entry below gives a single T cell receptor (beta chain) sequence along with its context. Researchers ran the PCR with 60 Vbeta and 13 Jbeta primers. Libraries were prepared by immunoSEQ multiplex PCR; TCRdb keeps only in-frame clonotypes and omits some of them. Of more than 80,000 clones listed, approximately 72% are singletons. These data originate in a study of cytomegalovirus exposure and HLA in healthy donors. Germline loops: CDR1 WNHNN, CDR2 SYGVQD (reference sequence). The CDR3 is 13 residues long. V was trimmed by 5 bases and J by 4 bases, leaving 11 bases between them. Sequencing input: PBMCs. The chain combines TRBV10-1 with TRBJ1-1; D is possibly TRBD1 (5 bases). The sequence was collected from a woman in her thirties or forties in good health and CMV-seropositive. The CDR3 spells CASSSGLGTEAFF. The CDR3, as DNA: TGCGCCAGCAGTTCAGGGCTGGGCACTGAAGCTTTCTTT.